The 9 T cell receptor beta chains below all came from one sample that was sequenced in a study of response to subunit inactivated influenza vaccine (dated by TCRdb to the late 2010s). The library was made by RT-PCR. Sequenced using an Illumina HiSeq 2500. Starting from the raw public reads, TCRdb applied fastp trimming at Q25, assembled clones with MiXCR and retained in-frame beta chains. CDR3 protein sequences are deduplicated, and each keeps its most common genes and DNA. The sample records 630,000 or so distinct CDR3 sequences, more than 15% of which are singletons. Around 10% of the sample lies in the top ten. The material was PBMCs from blood, obtained 11 to 12 days after vaccination. The receptors were gathered from a man in his fifties who received an inactivated influenza vaccine. Donor details come from another sample of the same person, matched by shared clones.

This clonotype was detected a few times. This chain uses TRBV18 with TRBJ1-5, with D perhaps TRBD1 (6 bases). The CDR3 contains 16 residues. The V end was cut by 3 bases, the J end by 1 base, with 13 bases between. The germline gives CDR1 KGHSH, CDR2 LQKENI. The CDR3 DNA follows: TGTGCCAGCTCACCTAACCAGGGGAGAAGCAATCAGCCCCAGCATTTT. It yields the protein CASSPNQGRSNQPQHF.

The gene calls are TRBV29-1 and TRBJ2-7; 10 bases match TRBD2. After removal of 0 bases from V and 5 bases from J, the junction contained 7 bases not matched to a gene. The germline CDR1 and CDR2 sequences are SQVTM and ANQGSEA. This CDR3 has 15 residues. The DNA of the CDR3 is TGCAGCGTTGAAGATCGGCTAGCGGGAGCTCACGAGCAGTACTTC. Residues: CSVEDRLAGAHEQYF.

This chain links TRBV20-1 with TRBJ2-1; the match to TRBD1 covers 8 bases. The CDR3 extends over 14 amino acids. In germline, CDR1 is DFQATT, CDR2 SNEGSKA (reference sequence). V trimming: 0 bases; J trimming: 8 bases; junction bases outside the gene matches: 6. The CDR3 bases are TGCAGTGCTAGAGATCGGACAGGGTGGTATGAGCAGTTCTTC. Encoded protein: CSARDRTGWYEQFF.

CDR3 DNA: TGTGCCAGCCAGGGGAGGGACGCAACTAATGAAAAACTGTTTTTT. Translation: CASQGRDATNEKLFF. The J gene is TRBJ1-4, the V gene TRBV6-2 or TRBV6-3, with a tentative D call TRBD1 (6 bases). The germline CDR1 and CDR2 sequences are MNHEY and SVGEGT. Trimming took 8 bases from V and 0 from J, leaving 13 bases between them. CDR3 length: 15 amino acids.

The V gene is TRBV20-1, the J gene TRBJ2-1; D is unclear. The CDR3 extends over 12 amino acids. Trimming pared 0 bases from V and 3 bases from J, leaving 3 bases between. Germline CDR1 DFQATT, CDR2 SNEGSKA (reference sequence). The CDR3 nucleotides read TGCAGTGCTAGAGAGTACTACAATGAGCAGTTCTTC. Translation gives CSAREYYNEQFF.

This clonotype was seen only a few times. Just one base apart from a much larger clone, this may be a read error. The rearrangement links TRBV12-3 or TRBV12-4 to TRBJ2-7; 7 bases align to TRBD1. V dropped 6 bases and J dropped 2; count of bases not matched to a gene: 4. This CDR3 contains 13 residues. The CDR3 coding sequence is TGTGCCAGCAGCCACAGGGGAACCTACGAGCAGTACTTC. This translates into CASSHRGTYEQYF.

This clonotype turned up a few times. This chain links TRBV20-1 with TRBJ2-5, with 16 bases aligning to TRBD2. With V trimmed by 6 bases and J by 7 bases, 8 bases remained unmatched. The CDR3 spans 15 residues. The germline CDR1 and CDR2 sequences are DFQATT and SNEGSKA (reference sequence). The CDR3 DNA reads TGCAGTGCAAGGGGGACTAGCGGGAGGGCCGGGACCCAGTACTTC. It translates to CSARGTSGRAGTQYF.

CDR3 residues: CSVGGGPGSTNTEAFF. The CDR3 DNA follows: TGCAGCGTCGGAGGGGGCCCCGGATCGACTAACACTGAAGCTTTCTTT. This sequence joins TRBV29-1 and TRBJ1-1, with 7 bases that match TRBD1. Germline-derived CDR1 and CDR2 are SQVTM and ANQGSEA. The CDR3 is 16 amino acids. V lost 6 bases and J lost 2; bases outside the gene matches: 15.

V usage is TRBV4-1 and J usage is TRBJ2-1; possible D gene TRBD1, 6 bases. Germline CDR1 MGHRA, CDR2 YSYEKL. V was shortened by 6 bases and J by 0 bases, with 12 bases between the two germline ends. CDR3 size: 15 residues. Here the CDR3 DNA reads TGCGCCAGCAGGCCCCGGGACACCTCCTACAATGAGCAGTTCTTC. It translates to CASRPRDTSYNEQFF.